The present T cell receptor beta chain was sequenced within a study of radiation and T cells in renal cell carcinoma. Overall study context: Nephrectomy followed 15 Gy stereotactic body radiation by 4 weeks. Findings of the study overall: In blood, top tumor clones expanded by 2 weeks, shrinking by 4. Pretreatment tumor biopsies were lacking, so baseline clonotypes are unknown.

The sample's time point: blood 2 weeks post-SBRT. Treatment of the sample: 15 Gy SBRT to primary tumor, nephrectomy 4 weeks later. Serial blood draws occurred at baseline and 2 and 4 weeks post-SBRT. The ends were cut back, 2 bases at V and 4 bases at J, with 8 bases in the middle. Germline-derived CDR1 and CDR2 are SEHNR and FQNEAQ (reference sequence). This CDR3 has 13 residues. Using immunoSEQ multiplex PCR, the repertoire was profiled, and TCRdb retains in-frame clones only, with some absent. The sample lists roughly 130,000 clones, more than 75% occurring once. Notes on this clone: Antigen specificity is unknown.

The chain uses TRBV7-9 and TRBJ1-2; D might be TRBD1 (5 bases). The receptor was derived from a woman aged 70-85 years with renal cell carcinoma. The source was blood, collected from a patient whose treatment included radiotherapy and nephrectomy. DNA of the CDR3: TGTGCCAGCAGCTTAAGAGGGGTCTATGGCTACACCTTC. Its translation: CASSLRGVYGYTF. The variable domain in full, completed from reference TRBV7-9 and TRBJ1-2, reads DTGVSQNPRHKITKRGQNVTFRCDPISEHNRLYWYRQTLGQGPEFLTYFQNEAQLEKSRLLSDRFSAERPKGSFSTLEIQRTEQGDSAMYLCASSLRGVYGYTFGSGTRLTVV.